This T cell receptor (beta chain) was profiled in a study of T cell responses to AZD1222 COVID-19 vaccine. The V and J ends lost 3 bases and 2 bases respectively, with 14 bases between them. CDR1 KGHSH and CDR2 LQKENI come from the germline V gene. The CDR3 consists of 15 residues. Findings and caveats of the study: Close to half of all spike-specific TCRs reportedly target regions of the variants that are unmutated. Across spike, vaccine-associated CD4 TCRs were found, dominant at 160-218 and 743-854.

Details on this clone: The antigen is not known.

Profiled with immunoSEQ multiplex PCR; TCRdb holds only in-frame clones, not every one. The sample lists 65,000 to 75,000 clones; 85% to 90% were seen once. This TCR was recovered from an adult who received the MenACWY meningococcal vaccine as a control. This chain connects TRBV18 to TRBJ2-7, with D perhaps TRBD2 (5 bases). Sequencing used peripheral blood, obtained 28 days after the second dose of the MenACWY control vaccine. CDR3 sequence reads: CASSPPMGSPYEQYF. CDR3 bases: TGTGCCAGCTCACCCCCGATGGGGAGCCCCTACGAGCAGTACTTC.